The 16 T cell receptor beta chains presented below share a single source sample, sequenced in a study of shared clonotypes between healthy human individuals. The method was immunoSEQ multiplex PCR; TCRdb's version includes in-frame clones alone and lacks a portion of them. The sample has around 2.1 million clones, 90% to 95% seen once. Naive CD8 cells lacked CD45RO, underwent positive selection for CCR7 and left out terminally differentiated effector memory CD45RA+ cells. The sequencing input was naive CD8+ T cells from PBMCs. The receptors derive from a man between 18 and 29 years old in good health. Some clones in this sample may be carry-over from other donors' samples.

The chain combines TRBV2 with TRBJ1-1; TRBD1 matches 9 bases. V lost 6 bases and J lost 7; bases outside the gene matches: 12. The CDR3 runs 15 residues. Germline V lookup: CDR1 SNHLY, CDR2 FYNNEI. CDR3 sequence: CASSAYRGREDEAFF. The CDR3 DNA reads as TGTGCCAGCAGCGCTTACAGGGGGCGCGAGGATGAAGCTTTCTTT.

The chain employs TRBV4-1 and TRBJ1-1; 10 bases agree with TRBD1. There are 15 residues in the CDR3. Germline values: CDR1 MGHRA, CDR2 YSYEKL. Trimming cost V 5 bases and J 7 bases; bases outside gene matches: 10. CDR3 sequence: CASSDRQGANFEAFF. The CDR3 nucleotides read TGCGCCAGCAGCGACCGACAGGGGGCAAATTTTGAAGCTTTCTTT.

This clone was recorded once. The genes are TRBV9 and TRBJ1-2; 8 bases align to TRBD1. The junction had 8 bases not matched to a gene; V was cut back by 4 bases and J by 3 bases. The germline gives CDR1 SGDLS, CDR2 YYNGEE. This CDR3 region has 15 residues. The CDR3 nucleotides read TGTGCCAGCAGCCCATCCAGGGGGCCTTACTATGGCTACACCTTC. The encoded protein is CASSPSRGPYYGYTF.

V and J are TRBV18 and TRBJ1-3, with D possibly matching TRBD1 (5 bases). V shed 2 bases and J shed 0 bases, with 11 bases lying between them. CDR3 size: 16 residues. Germline-derived CDR1 and CDR2 are KGHSH and LQKENI. CDR3 bases: TGTGCCAGCTCACCAGGGGGACTTAGCTCTGGAAACACCATATATTTT. It is translated as CASSPGGLSSGNTIYF. The whole variable domain, filled in from reference TRBV18 and TRBJ1-3, reads NAGVMQNPRHLVRRRGQEARLRCSPMKGHSHVYWYRQLPEEGLKFMVYLQKENIIDESGMPKERFSAEFPKEGPSILRIQQVVRGDSAAYFCASSPGGLSSGNTIYFGEGSWLTVV.

The table lists this clone with a few counts. The chain joins TRBV4-1 to TRBJ1-1; D is perhaps TRBD1 (5 bases). The CDR3 totals 14 residues. Trimming took off 2 bases at V and 2 bases at J, with 9 bases between the two ends. Germline values: CDR1 MGHRA, CDR2 YSYEKL. The DNA for the CDR3 is TGCGCCAGCAGCCAATGGGGGTTTAACACTGAAGCTTTCTTT. As protein: CASSQWGFNTEAFF.

This clone was picked up one time. This chain connects TRBV27 to TRBJ2-5; D is possibly TRBD1 or TRBD2 (5 bases each). In germline, CDR1 is MNHEY, CDR2 SMNVEV (reference sequence). The CDR3 spans 19 residues. V was shortened by 6 bases and J by 2 bases, with 28 bases between the two germline ends. The CDR3 DNA follows: TGTGCCAGCAGACCACATAGGGACCCAGGGTTTGGGGGACAAGAGACCCAGTACTTC. Translating gives CASRPHRDPGFGGQETQYF.

The chain employs TRBV28 and TRBJ2-2, with 10 bases aligning to TRBD2. Germline CDR1 reads MDHEN; CDR2 reads SYDVKM. The trim removed 5 bases at V and 2 bases at J, leaving 5 bases unmatched. The CDR3 runs 16 residues. CDR3 loop: CASSPPSGSNTGELFF. For the CDR3, the DNA is TGTGCCAGCAGTCCCCCTAGCGGGAGCAACACCGGGGAGCTGTTTTTT.

For the CDR3, the DNA is TGTGCCAGCAGCTCCCACGGGGGCAGCACAGATACGCAGTATTTT. Protein product: CASSSHGGSTDTQYF. This chain joins TRBV11-3 and TRBJ2-3; perhaps D is TRBD1 or TRBD2 (6 bases each). The V and J ends lost 4 bases and 0 bases respectively, with 11 bases between them. CDR3 length equals 15 residues. Per germline, CDR1 SGHNT and CDR2 YENEEA. The entire variable domain, with the rest obtained from reference TRBV11-3 and TRBJ2-3, is as follows: EAGVVQSPRYKIIEKKQPVAFWCNPISGHNTLYWYLQNLGQGPELLIRYENEEAVDDSQLPKDRFSAERLKGVDSTLKIQPAELGDSAVYLCASSSHGGSTDTQYFGPGTRLTVL.

This clone occurred a few times. CDR3 sequence: CAWIGTGNTEAFF. DNA for the CDR3: TGTGCCTGGATTGGGACAGGGAACACTGAAGCTTTCTTT. The chain links TRBV30 to TRBJ1-1, with 8 bases identical to TRBD1. The CDR3 has 13 residues. V lost 4 bases and J lost 1; bases outside the gene matches: 2. Germline V gives CDR1 GTSNPN, CDR2 SVGIG (reference sequence).

This chain joins TRBV28 and TRBJ2-7; D is possibly TRBD1 or TRBD2 (5 bases each). The germline gives CDR1 MDHEN, CDR2 SYDVKM. The CDR3 loop spans 13 amino acids. Trimming took 6 bases from V and 7 from J, leaving 16 bases between them. The CDR3 protein is CASRTQGSGEQYF. CDR3 in DNA: TGTGCCAGCAGGACTCAGGGATCGGGGGAGCAGTACTTC.

This chain joins TRBV5-8 and TRBJ2-1; the D gene could be TRBD1 or TRBD2 (5 bases each). Germline V gene data show CDR1 as SGHTS and CDR2 as YDEGEE. The CDR3 runs 15 residues. Trimming left V 0 bases short and J 5 bases short, with 12 bases between. Written as DNA, the CDR3 is TGTGCCAGCAGCTTGGGACCGGGACCAAACAATGAGCAGTTCTTC. Residues: CASSLGPGPNNEQFF.

The V call is TRBV7-8, the J call TRBJ2-1; 7 positions agree with TRBD2. With 7 bases clipped from V and 1 base from J, the junction kept 7 bases outside the gene matches. The CDR3 length is 15 residues. Germline V gene sequence: CDR1 SGHVS, CDR2 FQNEAQ. In nucleotides, the CDR3 is TGTGCCAGCAAGGACGGGAGGTCTTCCTACAATGAGCAGTTCTTC. Translation gives CASKDGRSSYNEQFF.

This chain joins TRBV7-8 and TRBJ2-1; D is unclear. With 5 bases removed from V and 2 bases from J, the gap between germline ends came to 10 bases. Germline V gene data show CDR1 as SGHVS and CDR2 as FQNEAQ. This CDR3 contains 14 residues. CDR3 sequence: CASSVPGAYNEQFF. CDR3 bases: TGTGCCAGCAGCGTCCCTGGGGCCTACAATGAGCAGTTCTTC.

The V and J genes are TRBV14 and TRBJ2-7, with a possible D match to TRBD2 (6 bases). The CDR3 covers 16 residues. The germline V gene has CDR1 SGHDN and CDR2 FVKESK. The V gene lost 4 bases and the J gene lost 0 bases, with 16 bases spanning the gap. The chain's CDR3 is CASSRPGRGYSYEQYF. In DNA form, the CDR3 reads TGTGCCAGCAGCCGCCCGGGACGGGGGTACTCCTACGAGCAGTACTTC.

The rearrangement joins TRBV7-9 to TRBJ2-7, with D uncertain. With 4 bases removed from V and 5 bases from J, the gap between germline ends came to 12 bases. The CDR3 has 13 residues. Germline lookup yields CDR1 SEHNR and CDR2 FQNEAQ (reference sequence). In DNA, the CDR3 is TGTGCCAGCAGCTCACCCCTCACCCACGAGCAGTACTTC. It encodes CASSSPLTHEQYF.

This rearrangement joins TRBV27 to TRBJ1-5; unclear D gene. This CDR3 spans 13 amino acids. V lost 1 base and J lost 6, with 7 bases in between. Germline V gene data show CDR1 as MNHEY and CDR2 as SMNVEV (reference sequence). The CDR3 coding sequence is TGTGCCAGCAGTTTATTAGGGAGTCAGCCCCAGCATTTT. It codes for CASSLLGSQPQHF.